This is a list of T cell receptor beta chains from one sample in a study of T cell changes during pregnancy in multiple sclerosis. TCRdb's table, derived via immunoSEQ multiplex PCR, lists solely in-frame clones and lacks some. Found here are some 85,000 clones, 90% to 95% of them singletons; the top ten hold roughly 1.2%. This specimen was peripheral blood, taken in the second trimester of pregnancy. All receptors derive from a female donor with multiple sclerosis, enrolled in a pregnancy study. Each CDR3 is given with its conserved first and last residue. A D gene is named only where the DNA matches it firmly. The listing skips clone size in some rows; elsewhere it reads once, few, many or a size class.

j_call d_call clone_size v_call cdr3_length cdr3_nt cdr3_aa
TRBJ1-1 TRBD1 - TRBV5-8 14 TGTGCCAGCAGCTTGGACAGGGGGGATACTGAAGCTTTCTTT CASSLDRGDTEAFF
TRBJ1-5 - - TRBV6-1 15 TGTGCCAGCAGTTCCAAACAGGGAAGGGCCCAGCCCCAGCATTTT CASSSKQGRAQPQHF
TRBJ1-3 TRBD1 - TRBV30 17 TGCGCCCTTACGTTCCCGACAGGGCGGTTTGCTGGAAACACCATATATTTT CALTFPTGRFAGNTIYF
TRBJ2-7 - - TRBV28 21 TGTGCCAGCAGTTTAAAGTCGAGACCGGGGCAAGGGAGGTTAAGGTCCTACGAGCAGTACTTC CASSLKSRPGQGRLRSYEQYF
TRBJ2-7 TRBD1 - TRBV6-1 14 TGTGCCAGCAAACCGGACAGGACTCTATACGAGCAGTACTTC CASKPDRTLYEQYF
TRBJ2-2 TRBD2 - TRBV9 17 TGTGCCAGCAGCGGCGAACCGGGACTAGCGGCTACCGGGGAGCTGTTTTTT CASSGEPGLAATGELFF
TRBJ1-4 TRBD1 once TRBV4-1 15 TGCGCCAGCAGCCAAGCCCCCAGGGGGGATGAAAAACTGTTTTTT CASSQAPRGDEKLFF
TRBJ1-2 - - TRBV30 11 TGTGCCTGGAACAGGGAGTCTGGCTACACCTTC CAWNRESGYTF
TRBJ2-5 - - TRBV7-7 15 TGTGCCAGCACCTTGGGGGGGCGCGCGATTGAGACCCAGTACTTC CASTLGGRAIETQYF
TRBJ2-1 - - TRBV30 12 TGTGCCTGGAAGGACGGGGACAATGAGCAGTTCTTC CAWKDGDNEQFF
TRBJ2-1 - - TRBV4-2 15 TGTGCCAGCAGCCCCCTGGACAGCTCCTACAATGAGCAGTTCTTC CASSPLDSSYNEQFF
TRBJ1-4 - - TRBV18 15 TGTGCCAGCTCACCAGGCAGACAGAATCTTGAAAAACTGTTTTTT CASSPGRQNLEKLFF
TRBJ2-7 TRBD1 - TRBV4-1 14 TGCGCCAGTACTCTGGACAGGGGAGACTACGAGCAGTACTTC CASTLDRGDYEQYF
TRBJ2-7 TRBD1 - TRBV5-1 14 TGCGCCAGCAGCTTGGTCTGGGGACAGACCGAGCAGTACTTC CASSLVWGQTEQYF
TRBJ1-1 TRBD1 - TRBV28 16 TGTGCCAGCAGTTTAGGGGGACAGGGGATAGACACTGAAGCTTTCTTT CASSLGGQGIDTEAFF
TRBJ1-1 - once TRBV18 14 TGTGCCAGCTCACCACCGTCTGACAGTCTGAGCGCTTTCTTT CASSPPSDSLSAFF
TRBJ2-7 TRBD1 - TRBV9 16 TGTGCCAGCAGCGGCTCCGGGACAGGTATCTCCTACGAGCAGTACTTC CASSGSGTGISYEQYF
TRBJ1-5 TRBD1 - TRBV5-5 16 TGTGCCAGCAGCTTGGGGGGCAGGGGGTTGCATCAGCCCCAGCATTTT CASSLGGRGLHQPQHF
TRBJ2-3 TRBD2 - TRBV25-1 16 TGTGCCAGCAGGATCGGAACTAGCGGGATCCCAGATACGCAGTATTTT CASRIGTSGIPDTQYF
TRBJ2-7 - - TRBV27 13 TGTGCCAGCAGTTGGCAGGGGCATTTCGAGCAGTACTTC CASSWQGHFEQYF
TRBJ2-1 - - TRBV9 14 TGTGCCAGCAGCGTAGATCCAACATACAATGAGCAGTTCTTC CASSVDPTYNEQFF
TRBJ1-5 - - TRBV19 13 TGTGCCAGTAACCCGGTTATTCATCAGCCCCAGCATTTT CASNPVIHQPQHF
TRBJ1-1 TRBD1 - TRBV7-8 13 TGTGCCAGCACCTGGACAGGGGAAGGTGTAGCTTTCTTT CASTWTGEGVAFF
TRBJ2-3 - - TRBV5-1 17 TGCGCCAGCAGCTTGGATCCTAGCGGAGGGGGGGCAGATACGCAGTATTTT CASSLDPSGGGADTQYF
TRBJ1-3 - - TRBV28 14 TGTGCCAGCAGTCCACCCTCTACAGGGCACACCATATATTTT CASSPPSTGHTIYF
TRBJ2-7 - - TRBV15 13 TGTGCCACCAGCAGAGTCCAGAACTACGAGCAGTACTTC CATSRVQNYEQYF
TRBJ1-2 - - TRBV19 12 TGTGCCAGTAGTTTGGGGGGCTATGGCTACACCTTC CASSLGGYGYTF
TRBJ2-7 - - TRBV27 14 TGTGCCAGCAGTCCCATTCCCGGGAGCTACGAGCAGTACTTC CASSPIPGSYEQYF
TRBJ1-3 - - TRBV5-1 16 TGCGCCAGCAGCTTGGTGGGAGGAAACTCTGGAAACACCATATATTTT CASSLVGGNSGNTIYF
TRBJ1-2 - - TRBV19 14 TGTGCCAGTAGTATTTATCAGGGGAGCTATGGCTACACCTTC CASSIYQGSYGYTF
TRBJ1-3 - - TRBV10-3 16 TGTGCCATCAGTGAGTCGACAGTCACCTCTGGAAACACCATATATTTT CAISESTVTSGNTIYF
TRBJ2-5 - once TRBV4-1 16 TGCGCCAGCAGCCTGGCGATAGTCTTCAGGCAAGAGACCCAGTACTTC CASSLAIVFRQETQYF
TRBJ2-7 - - TRBV18 12 TGTGCCAGCTCACCACAGAGGAACGAGCAGTACTTC CASSPQRNEQYF